Each of the 20 T cell receptor beta chains below was sequenced from the same sample in a study of T-cell memory formation after mild COVID-19. A single record per CDR3 protein comes from TCRdb applying MiXCR to the 5' RACE reads. Counted here are roughly 300,000 distinct CDR3 sequences, 8% to 9% occurring once; the ten biggest clones make up about 22%. Material: PBMCs or a T cell subset sorted from them (not recorded which). The receptor source for this set is a man younger than 35 who had mild COVID-19 (a few samples of this study predate the infection). Cell type and time point are not known.

The chain has TRBV6-2 or TRBV6-3 and TRBJ2-3; D is unclear. Germline CDR1 reads MNHEY; CDR2 reads SVGEGT. Between the trimmed V and J ends, which lost 2 bases and 7 bases, there was a span of 7 bases. The CDR3 contains 12 residues. The CDR3 loop reads CASSYSLHTQYF. CDR3 nucleotide sequence: TGTGCCAGCAGTTACAGTCTCCATACGCAGTATTTT.

This clonotype was seen a few times. The V call is TRBV11-2, the J call TRBJ2-1; 12 nucleotides line up with TRBD2. V shed 1 base, J shed 0 bases, and the junction held 7 bases outside the gene matches. CDR3 length: 19 amino acids. CDR1 SGHAT and CDR2 FQNNGV come from the germline V gene. CDR3 coding DNA: TGTGCCAGCAGCTTAGTTGGCCTAGCGGGGGGGACCTCCTACAATGAGCAGTTCTTC. It yields the protein CASSLVGLAGGTSYNEQFF.

The table lists this clonotype with a few counts. The chain carries TRBV28 and TRBJ2-5; the D is unclear. The germline V gene encodes CDR1 MDHEN and CDR2 SYDVKM. V lost 3 bases to trimming and J lost 0 bases, with 14 bases between them. The CDR3 extends over 16 amino acids. The CDR3 here is CASSFGVDGYQETQYF. As DNA, the CDR3 is TGTGCCAGCAGTTTCGGTGTCGACGGGTACCAAGAGACCCAGTACTTC.

V usage is TRBV18 and J usage is TRBJ2-5, with 8 bases aligning to TRBD1. Trimming took 5 bases from V and 4 from J; bases not matched to a gene: 6. Germline V gives CDR1 KGHSH, CDR2 LQKENI. The CDR3 spans 14 residues. CDR3 loop: CASSRGQGLETQYF. The CDR3 DNA sequence: TGTGCCAGCTCAAGAGGACAGGGACTAGAGACCCAGTACTTC.

This rearrangement joins TRBV9 to TRBJ2-1; D uncertain. Trimming took off 4 bases at V and 8 bases at J, with 7 bases between the two ends. Germline values: CDR1 SGDLS, CDR2 YYNGEE. The CDR3 has 11 amino acids. The CDR3 nucleotides are TGTGCCAGCAGCTACTTGGATGAGCAGTTCTTC. Amino acid sequence: CASSYLDEQFF.

The chain's CDR3 is CASSWNRVAQEQFF. The CDR3 DNA reads as TGTGCCAGCAGCTGGAACAGGGTGGCTCAGGAGCAGTTCTTC. The chain combines TRBV11-2 with TRBJ2-1, with a weak D call TRBD1 (6 bases). Trimming left V 4 bases short and J 10 bases short, with 17 bases between. CDR3 size: 14 residues. Germline values: CDR1 SGHAT, CDR2 FQNNGV.

The genes are TRBV5-4 and TRBJ1-1; D unclear. V lost 2 bases and J lost 4, with 15 bases in between. Looked up from germline, CDR1 is SGHNT and CDR2 is YYREEE (reference sequence). The CDR3 contains 15 residues. This chain's CDR3 is CASSFLSERGTEAFF. The CDR3 nucleotides read TGTGCCAGCAGCTTCCTCTCGGAGCGTGGCACTGAAGCTTTCTTT.

The genes are TRBV20-1 and TRBJ2-5; 8 bases fit TRBD2. The V segment lost 6 bases and the J segment 2 bases; nucleotides outside the gene matches: 11. The CDR3 extends over 15 amino acids. Germline CDR1 reads DFQATT; CDR2 reads SNEGSKA (reference sequence). CDR3 bases: TGCAGTGCCCCTTCCCGGGGGGGATTTCAAGAGACCCAGTACTTC. Protein: CSAPSRGGFQETQYF.

This clonotype was seen a few times. The gene calls are TRBV20-1 and TRBJ1-5; TRBD1 might be the D (5 bases). CDR3 size: 13 residues. CDR1 and CDR2 from the germline V gene are DFQATT and SNEGSKA (reference sequence). V was shortened by 5 bases and J by 0 bases, with 8 bases between the two germline ends. CDR3: CSAGGYSNQPQHF. The DNA for the CDR3 is TGCAGTGCTGGGGGTTATAGCAATCAGCCCCAGCATTTT.

This clonotype turned up a few times. The V and J genes are TRBV19 and TRBJ1-5; perhaps TRBD1 as D (6 bases). Trimming cost V 7 bases and J 6 bases, with 10 bases left between them. This CDR3 has 12 residues. Per the germline V gene, CDR1 is LNHDA and CDR2 is SQIVND (reference sequence). This chain's CDR3 is CASTTGIQPQHF. In DNA form, the CDR3 reads TGTGCCAGTACCACAGGGATTCAGCCCCAGCATTTT.

This clonotype was found many times. The V and J genes are TRBV7-2 and TRBJ2-3; D ambiguous. V lost 1 base to trimming and J lost 2 bases, with 7 bases between them. Per germline, CDR1 SGHTA and CDR2 FQGNSA. The CDR3 extends over 14 amino acids. The CDR3 DNA sequence: TGTGCCAGCAGCTTAGGGCCTGCCACAGATACGCAGTATTTT. Amino acids: CASSLGPATDTQYF.

The J gene is TRBJ2-3, the V gene TRBV4-2, with D unresolved. The germline V and J ends were trimmed by 3 bases and 1 base, with 11 bases remaining between them. The CDR3 contains 15 residues. Germline values: CDR1 LGHNA, CDR2 YNFKEQ. The CDR3 protein is CASSQADFGTDTQYF. The CDR3 DNA reads TGTGCCAGCAGCCAGGCCGATTTTGGCACAGATACGCAGTATTTT.

The sample holds many counts of this clonotype. The chain joins TRBV18 to TRBJ2-5; 7 bases are a match to TRBD1. The CDR3 runs 13 residues. Germline trimming cut 4 bases from V and 2 bases from J; bases unmatched to any gene: 1. Germline values: CDR1 KGHSH, CDR2 LQKENI. In DNA, the CDR3 is TGTGCCAGCTCACGGGACAGTCAAGAGACCCAGTACTTC. Translated, it gives CASSRDSQETQYF.

This clonotype was counted at least ten times. J is TRBJ1-5 and V is TRBV7-2, with unresolved D. The V gene's germline CDR1 is SGHTA and CDR2 FQGNSA. V lost 0 bases, J lost 6 bases, and 3 bases lay in between. The CDR3 runs to 12 residues. Here the CDR3 reads CASSLAPQPQHF. CDR3 coding DNA: TGTGCCAGCAGCTTAGCCCCTCAGCCCCAGCATTTT.

The chain recombines TRBV7-9 with TRBJ1-6, with unresolved D. V lost 5 bases and J lost 7, with 12 bases in between. CDR1 is SEHNR, CDR2 FQNEAQ, per germline (reference sequence). The CDR3 runs 14 residues. The CDR3 DNA reads as TGTGCCAGCAGCCTACAGCCGATCAATTCACCCCTCCACTTT. The encoded protein is CASSLQPINSPLHF. Full variable domain (remainder filled in from reference TRBV7-9 and TRBJ1-6): DTGVSQNPRHKITKRGQNVTFRCDPISEHNRLYWYRQTLGQGPEFLTYFQNEAQLEKSRLLSDRFSAERPKGSFSTLEIQRTEQGDSAMYLCASSLQPINSPLHFGNGTRLTVT.

CDR3 amino acids: CASSLNRDTGELFF. CDR3 in DNA: TGTGCCAGCAGCTTAAACAGGGACACCGGGGAGCTGTTTTTT. J is TRBJ2-2 and V is TRBV7-3; possible D gene TRBD1, 6 bases. The V end lost 1 base, the J end lost 3 bases, and 6 bases lay between the germline ends. Germline-derived CDR1 and CDR2 are SGHTA and FQGTGA. The CDR3 totals 14 residues.

This clonotype was detected many times. This chain connects TRBV5-1 to TRBJ1-1, with D unresolved. From germline, CDR1 is SGHRS and CDR2 YFSETQ. V was cut by 3 bases and J by 0 bases, with 9 bases left in between. This CDR3 has 14 amino acids. CDR3 nucleotides: TGCGCCAGCAGCTCCCTAGGGTTGAACACTGAAGCTTTCTTT. Translated: CASSSLGLNTEAFF.

The table lists this clonotype with a few counts. This rearrangement joins TRBV15 to TRBJ1-1, with 7 bases that match TRBD1. V shed 6 bases, J shed 6 bases, and the junction held 7 bases outside the gene matches. The length of the CDR3 is 13 residues. Germline lookup yields CDR1 LNHNV and CDR2 YYDKDF (reference sequence). CDR3 sequence reads: CATRFRGGAEAFF. CDR3 in DNA: TGTGCCACCAGATTCAGGGGGGGAGCTGAAGCTTTCTTT.

This clonotype was counted many times. The genes are TRBV11-2 and TRBJ1-2; D may be TRBD1 (5 bases). The CDR3 is 16 residues long. Germline V gene lookup returns CDR1 SGHAT and CDR2 FQNNGV. V dropped 3 bases and J dropped 4 bases, with 18 bases sitting between them. CDR3 nucleotides: TGTGCCAGCAGCTTGTGGGGTGGGACGGTCCCCTATGGCTACACCTTC. Translated: CASSLWGGTVPYGYTF.

V and J are TRBV20-1 and TRBJ1-6, with D possibly TRBD1 on 5 matching bases. V was shortened by 5 bases and J by 9 bases, with 14 bases between the two germline ends. Germline V lookup: CDR1 DFQATT, CDR2 SNEGSKA (reference sequence). The CDR3 is 13 amino acids. As DNA, the CDR3 is TGCAGTGCTCCGACAGCCAATGCTTCACCCCTCCACTTT. Translating gives CSAPTANASPLHF.